What follows are 26 T cell receptor beta chains derived from one specimen sequenced in a study of shared clonotypes between healthy human individuals. Naive CD8 cells were CD45RO-negative, positively selected for CCR7, excluding terminally differentiated effector memory CD45RA+ cells. Method: immunoSEQ multiplex PCR; TCRdb's copy keeps in-frame clones and lacks some. The table has hundreds of thousands of clones, roughly 98% seen once; the top ten hold less than 0.35%. Sequences were obtained from naive CD8+ T cells sorted from blood. The receptors were sampled from a man younger than 45 in good health.

This clone occurred once. The CDR3 here is CASSLNEGPYEQYF. The CDR3 bases are TGTGCCAGCAGTTTAAACGAGGGGCCCTACGAGCAGTACTTC. This sequence joins TRBV27 and TRBJ2-7; D possibly matches TRBD1 or TRBD2 (5 bases each). The CDR3 runs to 14 residues. V lost 2 bases and J lost 2, with 10 bases in between. The germline CDR1 and CDR2 sequences are MNHEY and SMNVEV (reference sequence).

This clone has only a few counts. The chain combines TRBV15 with TRBJ1-2, with D perhaps matching TRBD1 (6 bases). The germline V gene has CDR1 LNHNV and CDR2 YYDKDF (reference sequence). The V and J ends lost 1 base and 7 bases respectively, with 19 bases between them. The CDR3 has 16 residues. CDR3 sequence: CATSRVRARGISGYTF. For the CDR3, the DNA is TGTGCCACCAGCAGAGTTAGGGCCAGGGGTATTAGTGGCTACACCTTC.

The rearrangement links TRBV27 to TRBJ2-1, with D perhaps TRBD1 or TRBD2 (5 bases each). Germline loops: CDR1 MNHEY, CDR2 SMNVEV (reference sequence). The CDR3 has 15 amino acids. Trimming took off 5 bases at V and 5 bases at J, with 16 bases between the two ends. CDR3: CASSPQGPADNEQFF. In nucleotides, the CDR3 is TGTGCCAGCAGTCCGCAGGGACCCGCGGACAATGAGCAGTTCTTC.

The rearrangement joins TRBV30 to TRBJ2-7, with 7 bases that match TRBD2. Germline CDR1 and CDR2: GTSNPN and SVGIG (reference sequence). V shed 4 bases and J 0 bases; nucleotides not matched to a gene: 6. This CDR3 is built from 14 residues. DNA of the CDR3: TGTGCCTGGAACTTGGCGGGGGTCTCCTACGAGCAGTACTTC. Protein sequence: CAWNLAGVSYEQYF.

V gene TRBV10-3 combines with J gene TRBJ2-7, with D perhaps TRBD1 or TRBD2 (5 bases each). CDR1 is ENHRY, CDR2 SYGVKD, per germline. The CDR3 extends over 16 amino acids. The germline V and J ends were trimmed by 0 bases and 3 bases, with 15 bases remaining between them. The CDR3 DNA reads TGTGCCATCAGTGAGTCGCTCGGGACGGACGACTACGAGCAGTACTTC. As protein: CAISESLGTDDYEQYF.

The chain uses TRBV6-6 and TRBJ2-7; 10 positions match TRBD2. Germline V gene sequence: CDR1 MNHNY, CDR2 SVGAGI (reference sequence). CDR3 length: 14 residues. The V segment lost 8 bases and the J segment 2 bases; nucleotides outside the gene matches: 6. The CDR3 loop is CASGFGLAAYEQYF. The CDR3 DNA is TGTGCCAGCGGGTTCGGACTAGCGGCCTACGAGCAGTACTTC.

The chain joins TRBV9 to TRBJ2-1; 8 bases fit TRBD1. CDR3 length: 20 amino acids. With V trimmed by 3 bases and J by 4 bases, 21 bases remained unmatched. The germline V gene encodes CDR1 SGDLS and CDR2 YYNGEE. CDR3 sequence: CASSERGPGGRRLDYNEQFF. The CDR3 region has the DNA TGTGCCAGCAGCGAGAGGGGACCAGGGGGCCGTCGACTAGATTACAATGAGCAGTTCTTC.

The chain joins TRBV19 to TRBJ2-5; D not resolved. The CDR3 has 14 residues. V lost 1 base and J lost 5, with 11 bases in between. The V gene's germline CDR1 is LNHDA and CDR2 SQIVND (reference sequence). The DNA for the CDR3 is TGTGCCAGTAGTATAGGGACGTTAGTGGAGACCCAGTACTTC. It yields the protein CASSIGTLVETQYF. The full variable domain, completed using reference TRBV19 and TRBJ2-5, is DGGITQSPKYLFRKEGQNVTLSCEQNLNHDAMYWYRQDPGQGLRLIYYSQIVNDFQKGDIAEGYSVSREKKESFPLTVTSAQKNPTAFYLCASSIGTLVETQYFGPGTRLLVL.

This chain links TRBV30 with TRBJ2-2; no definite D call. Looked up from germline, CDR1 is GTSNPN and CDR2 is SVGIG (reference sequence). V was shortened by 4 bases and J by 7 bases, with 4 bases between the two germline ends. The CDR3 is made up of 10 amino acids. The CDR3 here is CAWNGGELFF. Here the CDR3 DNA reads TGTGCCTGGAATGGCGGGGAGCTGTTTTTT.

The rearrangement joins TRBV6-6 to TRBJ1-5; D call uncertain. CDR3 size: 14 residues. V lost 8 bases and J lost 6, with 17 bases in between. Looked up from germline, CDR1 is MNHNY and CDR2 is SVGAGI (reference sequence). CDR3 amino acids: CASDLRASGQPQHF. The DNA for the CDR3 is TGTGCCAGCGATCTACGTGCATCAGGTCAGCCCCAGCATTTT.

This rearrangement joins TRBV15 to TRBJ2-7; a weak D match, TRBD1 (5 bases). The V gene lost 0 bases and the J gene lost 2 bases, with 14 bases spanning the gap. This CDR3 contains 16 residues. The germline CDR1 and CDR2 sequences are LNHNV and YYDKDF (reference sequence). Here the CDR3 DNA reads TGTGCCACCAGCAGAGATTCTCAGGGTGGGGCCTACGAGCAGTACTTC. Protein: CATSRDSQGGAYEQYF.

As for this clone: This sample includes further DNA sequences coding for the same CDR3. The rearrangement uses TRBV9 and TRBJ2-7; D gene ambiguous. Trimming took 4 bases from V and 2 from J, leaving 10 bases between them. The length of the CDR3 is 13 residues. Germline V CDR1 and CDR2: SGDLS, YYNGEE. CDR3 sequence (DNA): TGTGCCAGCAGCCCCGACGGAACCTACGAGCAGTACTTC. Protein: CASSPDGTYEQYF.

This chain's CDR3 is CASSGTSAGNEQFF. CDR3 coding DNA: TGTGCCAGCAGCGGGACTAGCGCCGGGAATGAGCAGTTCTTC. This chain connects TRBV9 to TRBJ2-1; 9 nucleotides match TRBD2. Germline assignment: CDR1 SGDLS and CDR2 YYNGEE. J lost 7 bases, V lost 3 bases, and 5 bases had no gene match. The CDR3 sequence is 14 residues long.

The chain links TRBV5-1 to TRBJ2-5, with D unresolved. This CDR3 region has 13 residues. The V and J ends lost 1 base and 3 bases respectively, with 7 bases between them. Per the germline V gene, CDR1 is SGHRS and CDR2 is YFSETQ. CDR3 protein: CASSLPAEETQYF. CDR3 bases: TGCGCCAGCAGCTTGCCGGCAGAAGAGACCCAGTACTTC. Drawing the rest from reference TRBV5-1 and TRBJ2-5, the complete variable domain is KAGVTQTPRYLIKTRGQQVTLSCSPISGHRSVSWYQQTPGQGLQFLFEYFSETQRNKGNFPGRFSGRQFSNSRSEMNVSTLELGDSALYLCASSLPAEETQYFGPGTRLLVL.

The rearrangement links TRBV6-1 to TRBJ2-1, with D possibly TRBD1 on 6 matching bases. Deletions cut 8 bases from V and 7 bases from J, with 15 bases between. Germline V gives CDR1 MNHNS, CDR2 SASEGT. The CDR3 covers 13 residues. CDR3 DNA: TGTGCCAGCTCCAGGCGAGGGGGAAATGAGCAGTTCTTC. Its translation is CASSRRGGNEQFF.

This clone was detected only once. The chain's CDR3 is CASSRRTSGIQETQYF. The CDR3 DNA sequence: TGTGCCAGCAGCAGAAGGACTAGCGGAATACAAGAGACCCAGTACTTC. This chain connects TRBV11-3 to TRBJ2-5; 10 bases map to TRBD2. Germline assignment: CDR1 SGHNT and CDR2 YENEEA. The CDR3 runs to 16 residues. J gave up 2 bases and V 5 bases, and 8 bases lay outside the gene matches. The full variable domain, with the rest looked up from reference TRBV11-3 and TRBJ2-5, is EAGVVQSPRYKIIEKKQPVAFWCNPISGHNTLYWYLQNLGQGPELLIRYENEEAVDDSQLPKDRFSAERLKGVDSTLKIQPAELGDSAVYLCASSRRTSGIQETQYFGPGTRLLVL.

To note about this clone: Relative to the germline gene, one junction end is altered; a read error may explain this. This sequence joins TRBV7-9 and TRBJ1-1; D ambiguous. This CDR3 is built from 14 residues. Per germline, CDR1 SEHNR and CDR2 FQNEAQ (reference sequence). This CDR3 is CASSYRQESTEAFF. CDR3 DNA sequence: TGTGCCAGCAGCTACCGGCAGGAAAGCACTGAAGCCTTCTTT.

The V and J genes are TRBV27 and TRBJ2-7; possible D gene TRBD2, 5 bases. Germline CDR1 is MNHEY and CDR2 is SMNVEV (reference sequence). The CDR3 loop spans 15 amino acids. V was cut by 4 bases and J by 2 bases, with 15 bases left in between. The CDR3, as DNA: TGTGCCAGCAGTTGGAATGGGGAGTATACCTACGAGCAGTACTTC. This gives the protein CASSWNGEYTYEQYF.

The chain couples TRBV27 to TRBJ2-3; TRBD1 matches 8 bases. In germline, CDR1 is MNHEY, CDR2 SMNVEV (reference sequence). CDR3 length: 15 amino acids. V lost 6 bases and J lost 2; bases outside the gene matches: 7. Here the CDR3 DNA reads TGTGCCAGCAGCAGCCGGGACAGGTACACAGATACGCAGTATTTT. Amino acids: CASSSRDRYTDTQYF.

This chain connects TRBV18 to TRBJ2-4, with 10 bases that match TRBD1. V shed 6 bases and J 1 base; nucleotides not matched to a gene: 3. The CDR3 has 15 residues. CDR1 is KGHSH, CDR2 LQKENI, per germline. In nucleotides, the CDR3 is TGTGCCAGCTCCGAGGGACAGGGGGCCAAAAACATTCAGTACTTC. It is translated as CASSEGQGAKNIQYF.

The V and J genes are TRBV27 and TRBJ1-1, with no clear D. Germline V lookup: CDR1 MNHEY, CDR2 SMNVEV (reference sequence). The V and J ends lost 9 bases and 0 bases respectively, with 17 bases between them. There are 15 residues in the CDR3. The CDR3 region is CASKNGYGMNTEAFF. CDR3 bases: TGTGCCAGTAAAAACGGGTATGGCATGAACACTGAAGCTTTCTTT.

This sequence joins TRBV10-3 and TRBJ1-2; the D is unclear. Per the germline V gene, CDR1 is ENHRY and CDR2 is SYGVKD. This CDR3 is 12 amino acids long. The germline V and J ends were trimmed by 8 bases and 6 bases, with 13 bases remaining between them. The CDR3 region has the DNA TGTGCCATCGGGGTTGGTCGTAATGGCTACACCTTC. Residues: CAIGVGRNGYTF.

The chain links TRBV2 to TRBJ2-7, with 14 nucleotides matching TRBD2. The germline CDR1 and CDR2 sequences are SNHLY and FYNNEI. The trim removed 6 bases at V and 4 bases at J, leaving 5 bases unmatched. The CDR3 covers 15 residues. The CDR3 DNA reads TGTGCCAGCAGCGTGGGACTAGCGGGAGAATACGAGCAGTACTTC. Translated, it gives CASSVGLAGEYEQYF. Combining the CDR3 with reference TRBV2 and TRBJ2-7 gives the whole variable domain EPEVTQTPSHQVTQMGQEVILRCVPISNHLYFYWYRQILGQKVEFLVSFYNNEISEKSEIFDDQFSVERPDGSNFTLKIRSTKLEDSAMYFCASSVGLAGEYEQYFGPGTRLTVT.

The V gene is TRBV9, the J gene TRBJ1-1; D is unresolved. The CDR3 runs to 14 residues. Trimming left V 4 bases short and J 1 base short, with 11 bases between. CDR1 SGDLS and CDR2 YYNGEE come from the germline V gene. Here the CDR3 reads CASSFDLGNTEAFF. CDR3 in DNA: TGTGCCAGCAGCTTCGACTTAGGGAACACTGAAGCTTTCTTT. Using reference TRBV9 and TRBJ1-1 for the parts outside the CDR3, the full variable domain is DSGVTQTPKHLITATGQRVTLRCSPRSGDLSVYWYQQSLDQGLQFLIQYYNGEERAKGNILERFSAQQFPDLHSELNLSSLELGDSALYFCASSFDLGNTEAFFGQGTRLTVV.

The gene calls are TRBV7-9 and TRBJ2-7; 8 nucleotides align to TRBD2. Germline V CDR1 and CDR2: SEHNR, FQNEAQ (reference sequence). This CDR3 is 16 amino acids long. The junction had 12 bases not matched to a gene; V was cut back by 5 bases and J by 3 bases. The CDR3, as DNA: TGTGCCAGCAGCCCCCCCACTGGGCGGGAGGTCTACGAGCAGTACTTC. Residues: CASSPPTGREVYEQYF.

This chain uses TRBV7-9 with TRBJ2-5; weak D call: TRBD2 (6 bases). The CDR3 is made up of 15 amino acids. V was clipped by 7 bases and J by 1 base, with 16 bases between them. Germline V CDR1 and CDR2: SEHNR, FQNEAQ (reference sequence). This CDR3 reads CASTSGSGFQETQYF. The DNA for the CDR3 is TGTGCCAGCACCTCCGGGAGCGGATTCCAAGAGACCCAGTACTTC.